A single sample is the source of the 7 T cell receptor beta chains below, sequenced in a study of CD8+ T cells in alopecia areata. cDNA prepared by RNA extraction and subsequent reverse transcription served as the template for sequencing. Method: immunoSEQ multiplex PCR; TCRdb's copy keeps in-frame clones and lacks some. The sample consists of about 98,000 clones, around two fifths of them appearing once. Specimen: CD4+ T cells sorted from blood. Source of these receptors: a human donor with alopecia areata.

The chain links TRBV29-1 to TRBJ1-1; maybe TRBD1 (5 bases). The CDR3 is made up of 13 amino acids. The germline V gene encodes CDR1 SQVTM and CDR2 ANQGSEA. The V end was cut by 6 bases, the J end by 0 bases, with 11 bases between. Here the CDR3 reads CSVRGKMNTEAFF. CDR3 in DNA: TGCAGCGTCCGGGGGAAGATGAACACTGAAGCTTTCTTT.

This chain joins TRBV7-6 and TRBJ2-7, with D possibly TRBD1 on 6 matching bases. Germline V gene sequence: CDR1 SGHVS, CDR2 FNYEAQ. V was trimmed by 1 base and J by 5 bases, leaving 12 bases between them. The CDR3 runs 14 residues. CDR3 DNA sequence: TGTGCCAGCAGCTTAGTACGGCAGGGGAACGAGCAGTACTTC. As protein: CASSLVRQGNEQYF.

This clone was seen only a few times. As DNA, the CDR3 is TGCAGCGTGGGAGGGGGGAAAGAGACCCAGTACTTC. It is translated as CSVGGGKETQYF. The gene calls are TRBV29-1 and TRBJ2-5; possible D gene TRBD2, 7 bases. This CDR3 is built from 12 residues. Trimming cost V 6 bases and J 3 bases, with 11 bases left between them. The germline CDR1 and CDR2 sequences are SQVTM and ANQGSEA.

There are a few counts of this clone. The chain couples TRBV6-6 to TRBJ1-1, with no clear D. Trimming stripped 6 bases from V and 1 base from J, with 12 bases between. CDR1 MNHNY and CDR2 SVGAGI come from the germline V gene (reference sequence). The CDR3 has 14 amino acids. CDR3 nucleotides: TGTGCCAGCAGAACAATTAGACGGAACACTGAAGCTTTCTTT. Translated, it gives CASRTIRRNTEAFF.

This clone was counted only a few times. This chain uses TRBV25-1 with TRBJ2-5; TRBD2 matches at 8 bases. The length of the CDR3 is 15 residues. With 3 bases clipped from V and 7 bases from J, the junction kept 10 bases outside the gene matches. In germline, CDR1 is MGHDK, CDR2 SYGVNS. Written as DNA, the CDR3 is TGTGCCAGCAGTGACCCCGGGGGGGTGATGGTGACCCAGTACTTC. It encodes CASSDPGGVMVTQYF.

The CDR3 spells CATSVGDTQYF. Here the CDR3 DNA reads TGTGCCACCAGCGTCGGAGATACGCAGTATTTT. The chain links TRBV15 to TRBJ2-3; D is unresolved. V shed 5 bases and J shed 5 bases, with 5 bases lying between them. Germline CDR1 LNHNV, CDR2 YYDKDF (reference sequence). CDR3 length: 11 amino acids.

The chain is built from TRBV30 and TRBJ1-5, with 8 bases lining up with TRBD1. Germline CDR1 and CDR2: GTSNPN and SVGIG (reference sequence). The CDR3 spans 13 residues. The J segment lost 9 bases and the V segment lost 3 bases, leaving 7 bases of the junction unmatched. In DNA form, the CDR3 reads TGTGCCTGGAGCCCGGACAGGGAGAGGCCCCAGCATTTT. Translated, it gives CAWSPDRERPQHF.